The source of this TCR beta chain is a study of T cell responses to AZD1222 COVID-19 vaccine. Overall study findings and caveats: Donors were mostly white British, more females; clonal diversity possibly underestimated.

Some clones are missing from TCRdb's copy, which holds only in-frame ones; the method was immunoSEQ multiplex PCR. The sample lists 150,000 to 200,000 clones, 93% occurring once. About this clone: Antigen unknown.

The clonotype was recovered from an adult who received the AZD1222 COVID-19 vaccine. Sample: peripheral blood, taken 28 days after the second AZD1222 dose.

The CDR3, as DNA: TGTGCCAGCAGCCGGGACAGGGATAGTTCACCCCTCCACTTT. Amino acid sequence: CASSRDRDSSPLHF. The chain recombines TRBV5-5 with TRBJ1-6, with 9 nucleotides matching TRBD1. J was trimmed by 9 bases and V by 4 bases; bases with no gene match: 5. The CDR3 runs to 14 residues. Germline V gene sequence: CDR1 SGHKS, CDR2 YYEKEE (reference sequence).